What follows describes a single T cell receptor (beta chain). Followed longitudinally, the Seattle patients had been enrolled during active infection. This sample is drawn from a study of blood T cell repertoires in COVID-19. Study at large: Acute and convalescent COVID-19 samples came from the United States, Italy and Spain.

Original handling: Amplification from reference gene primers served as the basis for estimated nucleated cell counts. The protocol was immunoSEQ multiplex PCR, while the TCRdb copy is restricted to in-frame clones and leaves out a portion. V and J calls and clone size are as listed in that table; D and trimming were resolved from the DNA. The sample gives around 190,000 clones, 81% of which show up once; 8% to 13% is in the top ten. The V gene end was trimmed by 4 bases and the J gene end by 4 bases; junction bases not matched to a gene: 7. CDR1 is MGHRA and CDR2 is YSYEKL in the germline V gene. The CDR3 extends over 15 amino acids.

The sequenced sample consisted of peripheral blood. V usage is TRBV4-1 and J usage is TRBJ2-1; 7 positions match TRBD2. This sequence was found in a woman between 40 and 55 years old with COVID-19, enrolled during active disease. The CDR3: CASSRGRVEYNEQFF. In nucleotides, the CDR3 is TGCGCCAGCAGCCGAGGGAGGGTAGAATACAATGAGCAGTTCTTC.